The clone carrying this T cell receptor (beta chain) occurred once. Antigen: not known. The use of a sample-barcoded 5' primer and a J-beta primer mix characterized a second PCR of roughly 6 to 11 cycles. Unique molecular identifiers of 12 random nucleotides labeled each cDNA. TCRdb reprocessed the 5' RACE reads with MiXCR, giving one entry per CDR3 protein. The sample consists of about 2 million distinct CDR3 sequences, 49% of them appearing once. The data originate from a study of blood T cells in healthy people across ages. Study at large: Through template switching, about one barcoded beta molecule was captured per two T cells, as measured in model experiments.

Findings and caveats of the study: Naive T cell percentage showed a strong correlation with TCR beta diversity. Observed TCR beta diversity per million T cells went down as age went up. This fall followed a roughly linear course with age.

The sequence was collected from a woman between 40 and 55 years old in good health. The sample consisted of blood.

The CDR3 DNA is TGCGCCAGCAGCCATTCCCCCGACAGGGAAGTCCACGAGCAGTACTTC. Residues: CASSHSPDREVHEQYF. The rearrangement joins TRBV4-1 to TRBJ2-7, with TRBD1 identical over 7 bases. J gave up 5 bases and V 3 bases, and 13 bases lay outside the gene matches. There are 16 residues in the CDR3. CDR1 and CDR2 from the germline V gene are MGHRA and YSYEKL.